This is a list of T cell receptor beta chains from one sample in a study of blood T cells in healthy people across ages. TCRdb re-analysed the 5' RACE reads in MiXCR, keeping a single row per CDR3 protein. The data show some 690,000 distinct CDR3 sequences, roughly 20% seen once. The sequencing input was blood. The receptors come from a man aged 70 or older in good health. The CDR3 runs from the conserved cysteine through the conserved F or W. Each record gives: V gene, clone size, CDR3 length, D gene, J gene, CDR3 DNA, CDR3 protein. A D gene is named only where the DNA matches it firmly. Size values are once, few and many counts, or a class for expanded clones, and some rows have none.

V: TRBV4-1
size: -
length: 16
D: TRBD1
J: TRBJ2-1
DNA: TGCGCCAGCAACGGACAGGGCAACAGGGGCTACAATGAGCAGTTCTTC
CDR3: CASNGQGNRGYNEQFF

V: TRBV20-1
size: few
length: 16
D: -
J: TRBJ2-1
DNA: TGCAGTGCTAGCACTTCCGGGACTGCCACTAGGGATGAGCAGTTCTTC
CDR3: CSASTSGTATRDEQFF

V: TRBV3-1
size: -
length: 16
D: TRBD1
J: TRBJ1-2
DNA: TGTGCCAGCAGCCAAGTTATGGGGACAGAGTTTGATGGCTACACCTTC
CDR3: CASSQVMGTEFDGYTF

V: TRBV25-1
size: -
length: 16
D: -
J: TRBJ2-3
DNA: TGTGCCAGCAGTGAATGGAGGGGGCCTAGCACAGATACGCAGTATTTT
CDR3: CASSEWRGPSTDTQYF

V: TRBV11-1
size: few
length: 15
D: TRBD1
J: TRBJ1-1
DNA: TGTGCCAGCAGCTTACAGGGGGCGGTGAACACTGAAGCTTTCTTT
CDR3: CASSLQGAVNTEAFF

V: TRBV29-1
size: few
length: 16
D: TRBD1
J: TRBJ2-5
DNA: TGCAGCGTTGCAGCGTCCGGGACAGTAACCAGGGAGACCCAGTACTTC
CDR3: CSVAASGTVTRETQYF

V: TRBV7-2
size: many
length: 15
D: TRBD1
J: TRBJ1-4
DNA: TGTGCCAGCAGCTTAAGCGGGACAGGGTTTGAAAAACTGTTTTTT
CDR3: CASSLSGTGFEKLFF

V: TRBV29-1
size: few
length: 14
D: -
J: TRBJ1-2
DNA: TGCAGCGTTGAAGTAATACAGGGAGACTATGGCTACACCTTC
CDR3: CSVEVIQGDYGYTF

V: TRBV5-1
size: -
length: 13
D: TRBD1
J: TRBJ2-3
DNA: TGCGCCAGCAGCTATACAGGGGAAGATACGCAGTATTTT
CDR3: CASSYTGEDTQYF

V: TRBV20-1
size: -
length: 14
D: -
J: TRBJ2-7
DNA: TGCAGTGCTAGATTGGCAGGTTTAGCCTACGAGCAGTACTTC
CDR3: CSARLAGLAYEQYF

V: TRBV20-1
size: -
length: 15
D: -
J: TRBJ2-3
DNA: TGCAGTGCTACAGGACGCCGTGGAGGCCCAGATACGCAGTATTTT
CDR3: CSATGRRGGPDTQYF

V: TRBV29-1
size: -
length: 12
D: -
J: TRBJ1-1
DNA: TGCAGCGTTGAACGGTATGACACTGAAGCTTTCTTT
CDR3: CSVERYDTEAFF

V: TRBV24-1
size: few
length: 19
D: TRBD2
J: TRBJ2-3
DNA: TGTGCCACCAGTGACCCCGCCCGGGGACTAGCGGGAGGACCAGATACGCAGTATTTT
CDR3: CATSDPARGLAGGPDTQYF

V: TRBV6-2/TRBV6-3
size: -
length: 15
D: -
J: TRBJ2-1
DNA: TGTGCCAGCAGCCCCGGCGGGTTTGGATACAATGAGCAGTTCTTC
CDR3: CASSPGGFGYNEQFF

V: TRBV20-1
size: once
length: 14
D: -
J: TRBJ1-1
DNA: TGCAGTGCTAGAGAGGGAGACGGAAACACTGAAGCTTTCTTT
CDR3: CSAREGDGNTEAFF

V: TRBV7-7
size: few
length: 13
D: -
J: TRBJ2-1
DNA: TGTGCCAGCAGCTTAGTTGGCGGGGAGTTACAGTTCTTC
CDR3: CASSLVGGELQFF

V: TRBV6-6
size: few
length: 13
D: -
J: TRBJ2-5
DNA: TGTGCCAGCAGTTACCAGGACAGAGAGACCCAGTACTTC
CDR3: CASSYQDRETQYF

V: TRBV4-1
size: -
length: 15
D: -
J: TRBJ2-1
DNA: TGCGCCAGCAGCCAAGATCCGGGTGCCCCAGATGAGCAGTTCTTC
CDR3: CASSQDPGAPDEQFF

V: TRBV20-1
size: -
length: 16
D: -
J: TRBJ1-2
DNA: TGCAGTGCTAGAGACCGCCTCCACAGGGAAGGAGGTGGCTACACCTTC
CDR3: CSARDRLHREGGGYTF

V: TRBV3-1
size: -
length: 17
D: TRBD1
J: TRBJ1-2
DNA: TGTGCCAGCAGCCCAACCCGGGACAGGTCCGGTTGGTCTGGCTACACCTTC
CDR3: CASSPTRDRSGWSGYTF

V: TRBV7-2
size: few
length: 17
D: TRBD2
J: TRBJ2-7
DNA: TGTGCCAGCAGCTTAGGCCCCTTAGCTAGCGGGGGATACGAGCAGTACTTC
CDR3: CASSLGPLASGGYEQYF

V: TRBV27
size: many
length: 14
D: TRBD1
J: TRBJ1-5
DNA: TGTGCCAGCAGTCCTCGGACAGGGGGGCAGCCCCAGCATTTT
CDR3: CASSPRTGGQPQHF

V: TRBV5-5
size: many
length: 15
D: -
J: TRBJ2-3
DNA: TGTGCCAGCAGCTTGGGCGGCGCGGGCACAGATACGCAGTATTTT
CDR3: CASSLGGAGTDTQYF

V: TRBV5-1
size: -
length: 13
D: -
J: TRBJ2-3
DNA: TGCGCCAGCAGAGAAGGGACTGGGGATACGCAGTATTTT
CDR3: CASREGTGDTQYF

V: TRBV3-1
size: -
length: 18
D: -
J: TRBJ2-1
DNA: TGTGCCAGCAGCCAAGGGGTGGTCGGCGGGACCTCCTACAATGAGCAGTTCTTC
CDR3: CASSQGVVGGTSYNEQFF

V: TRBV7-9
size: -
length: 14
D: TRBD1
J: TRBJ1-2
DNA: TGTGCCAGCAGCGAGATGGGACAGGGCTCCGGCTACACCTTC
CDR3: CASSEMGQGSGYTF